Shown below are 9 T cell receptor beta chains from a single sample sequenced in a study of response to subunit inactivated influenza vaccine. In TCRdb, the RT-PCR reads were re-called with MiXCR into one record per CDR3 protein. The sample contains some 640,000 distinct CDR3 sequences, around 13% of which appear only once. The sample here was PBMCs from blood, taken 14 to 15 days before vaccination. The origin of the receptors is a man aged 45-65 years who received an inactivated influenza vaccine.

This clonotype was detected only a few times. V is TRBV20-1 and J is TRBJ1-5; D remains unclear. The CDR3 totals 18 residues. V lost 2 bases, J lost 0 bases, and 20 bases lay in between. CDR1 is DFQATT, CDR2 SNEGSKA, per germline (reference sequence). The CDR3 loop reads CSARLAKDGNLSNQPQHF. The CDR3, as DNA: TGCAGTGCTAGACTAGCCAAAGACGGGAACCTTAGCAATCAGCCCCAGCATTTT.

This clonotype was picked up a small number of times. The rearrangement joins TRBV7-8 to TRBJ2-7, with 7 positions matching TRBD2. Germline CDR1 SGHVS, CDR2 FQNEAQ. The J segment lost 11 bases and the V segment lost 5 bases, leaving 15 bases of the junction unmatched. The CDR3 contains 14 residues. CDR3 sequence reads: CASSPPPALADKYF. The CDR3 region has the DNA TGTGCCAGCAGCCCACCCCCAGCCCTAGCGGATAAGTACTTC. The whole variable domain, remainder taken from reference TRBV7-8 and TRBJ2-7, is GAGVSQSPRYKVAKRGQDVALRCDPISGHVSLFWYQQALGQGPEFLTYFQNEAQLDKSGLPSDRFFAERPEGSVSTLKIQRTQQEDSAVYLCASSPPPALADKYFGPGTRLTVT.

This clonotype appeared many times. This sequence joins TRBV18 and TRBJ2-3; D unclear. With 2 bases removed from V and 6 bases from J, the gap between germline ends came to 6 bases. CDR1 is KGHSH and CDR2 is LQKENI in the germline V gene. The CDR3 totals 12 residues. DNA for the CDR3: TGTGCCAGCTCACCATATCGCGATACGCAGTATTTT. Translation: CASSPYRDTQYF.

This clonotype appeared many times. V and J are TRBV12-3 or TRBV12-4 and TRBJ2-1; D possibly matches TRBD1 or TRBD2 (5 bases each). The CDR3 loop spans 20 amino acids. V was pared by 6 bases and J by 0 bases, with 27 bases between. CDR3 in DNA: TGTGCCAGCAGCCACCCCGGCAAGGGACCGGTCGAAAGCTCCTACAATGAGCAGTTCTTC. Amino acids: CASSHPGKGPVESSYNEQFF.

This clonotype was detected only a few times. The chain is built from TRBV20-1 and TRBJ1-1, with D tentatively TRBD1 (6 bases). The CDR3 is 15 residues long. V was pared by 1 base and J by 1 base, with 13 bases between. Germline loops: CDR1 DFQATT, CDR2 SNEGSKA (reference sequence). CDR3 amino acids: CSARVESRGNTEAFF. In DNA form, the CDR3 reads TGCAGTGCTAGAGTGGAGTCCAGGGGGAACACTGAAGCTTTCTTT.

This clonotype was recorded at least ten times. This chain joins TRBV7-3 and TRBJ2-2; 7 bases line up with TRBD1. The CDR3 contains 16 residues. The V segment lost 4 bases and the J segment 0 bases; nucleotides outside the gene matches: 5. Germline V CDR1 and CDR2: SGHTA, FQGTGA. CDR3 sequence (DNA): TGTGCCAGCAGCTCAACAGGGGCGACGAACACCGGGGAGCTGTTTTTT. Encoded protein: CASSSTGATNTGELFF.

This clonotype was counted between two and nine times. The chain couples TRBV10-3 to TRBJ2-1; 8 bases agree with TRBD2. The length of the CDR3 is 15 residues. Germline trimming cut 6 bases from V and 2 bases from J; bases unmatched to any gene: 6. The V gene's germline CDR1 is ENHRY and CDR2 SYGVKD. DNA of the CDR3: TGTGCCATCAGGGGGGCGGGGGGCCCCTACAATGAGCAGTTCTTC. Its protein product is CAIRGAGGPYNEQFF.

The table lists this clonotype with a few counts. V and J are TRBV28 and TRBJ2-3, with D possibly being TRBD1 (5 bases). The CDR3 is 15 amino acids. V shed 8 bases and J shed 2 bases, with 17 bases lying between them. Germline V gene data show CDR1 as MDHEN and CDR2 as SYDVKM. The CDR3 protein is CASLDRQTNTDTQYF. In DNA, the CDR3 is TGTGCCAGCCTCGATAGACAGACGAACACAGATACGCAGTATTTT.

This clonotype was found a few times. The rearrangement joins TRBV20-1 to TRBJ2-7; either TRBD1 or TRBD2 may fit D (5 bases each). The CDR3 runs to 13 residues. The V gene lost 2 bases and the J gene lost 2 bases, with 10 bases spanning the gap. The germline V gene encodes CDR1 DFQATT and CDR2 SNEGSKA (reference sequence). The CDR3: CSARTRETYEQYF. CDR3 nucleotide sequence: TGCAGTGCTAGAACCAGGGAGACCTACGAGCAGTACTTC.